This T cell receptor (beta chain) is drawn from a study of blood T cell repertoires in COVID-19 (dated by TCRdb to 2019 to 2021). Study-level background: Samples from collaborators originated in the United States, Italy and Spain and spanned both the acute and convalescent phases of COVID-19. Sample metadata almost always included a de-identified subject ID, COVID-19 status, age in years and sex. The dataset comprised deeply sampled blood TCRbeta repertoires from subjects exposed to, actively infected with, or recovered from COVID-19. Where available, HLA class I and class II types were obtained from metadata supplied by the sample provider rather than from assay-based typing. A freely available public database, intended as a resource for researchers studying the immune response to SARS-CoV-2, is where the repertoires were released. The material from the prospective study consisted of cDNA or gDNA derived from T cells, B-cell-depleted T cells, or PBMCs. Samples came from the ongoing ImmuneRACE study (first 160 participants) plus 1,254 subjects from 6 global collaborators.

Note on this clone: Its antigen is currently not known. Base qualities are not provided; no much larger clone lies one nucleotide away.

TCRbeta CDR3 regions were amplified from genomic DNA by means of the immunoSEQ Assay, a bias-controlled multiplex PCR. In the original analysis: The number of nucleated cells in each sample was estimated from the amplification of reference gene primers within the assay. Sequence reads were collapsed and filtered to measure the absolute abundance of every unique TCRbeta CDR3 rearrangement. For each sample, productive Simpson clonality was calculated by taking the square root of Simpson's diversity index across productive rearrangements. The table comes from immuneACCESS by way of TCRdb, which keeps in-frame sequences with V and J called. Part of the clones is missing from these tables; in studies checked, under half for an unresolved V gene and the rest for unknown reasons. From that table come the V and J calls and clone size; the DNA was used to work out D and trimming. Present in this sample are under 200,000 clones, under 85% of which were seen just once. The ten most abundant clones make up around 9.5% of the sample.

The germline V gene gives CDR1 as MGHDK and CDR2 as SYGVNS. The CDR3 numbers 13 residues from cysteine through phenylalanine. Kept here is only the CDR3 DNA, which spans 39 bases and is read in frame from base 1. V gives up 4 bases and J gives up 6 bases, and the segment between their germline ends measures 11 bases. Whole blood was collected in K2EDTA tubes by collaborating institutions according to the institutions' own protocols. For TCRbeta analysis, collaborator samples were shipped as frozen whole blood, as isolated PBMCs, or as DNA extracted from either sample type. Broader findings and caveats from the paper: The quantity of clinical and demographic metadata differed by source and by participant and was supplied without curation.

This TCR came from a woman aged 80 or older with acute or convalescent COVID-19. Recombination joined TRBV25-1 with TRBJ2-3, with TRBD2 perhaps the D gene, on 6 matching bases. The material sequenced was peripheral blood. This receptor has the CDR3 CASSGLEADTQYF. The sequence in DNA is TGTGCCAGCAGTGGACTAGAGGCGGATACGCAGTATTTT. The entire variable domain, with the stretches around the CDR3 drawn from the reference TRBV25-1 and TRBJ2-3 proteins, is EADIYQTPRYLVIGTGKKITLECSQTMGHDKMYWYQQDPGMELHLIHYSYGVNSTEKGDLSSESTVSRIRTEHFPLTLESARPSHTSQYLCASSGLEADTQYFGPGTRLTVL.